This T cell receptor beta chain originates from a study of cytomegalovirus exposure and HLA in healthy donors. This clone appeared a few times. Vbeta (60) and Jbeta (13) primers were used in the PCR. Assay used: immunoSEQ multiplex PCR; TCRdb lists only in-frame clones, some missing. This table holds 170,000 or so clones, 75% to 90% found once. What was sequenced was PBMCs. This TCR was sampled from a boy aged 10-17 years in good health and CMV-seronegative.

The CDR3 is CATSRVADGGYEQYF. In DNA form, the CDR3 reads TGTGCCACCAGCAGAGTAGCGGATGGGGGTTACGAGCAGTACTTC. The chain employs TRBV15 and TRBJ2-7, with TRBD2 as a possible D gene (6 bases). The CDR3 totals 15 residues. Germline values: CDR1 LNHNV, CDR2 YYDKDF (reference sequence). V lost 1 base to trimming and J lost 4 bases, with 14 bases between them.